The 3 T cell receptor beta chains reported below all come from one sample, sequenced in a study of blood T cell repertoires in COVID-19. Produced via immunoSEQ multiplex PCR; TCRdb's table is partial and in-frame only. This table holds about half a million clones, nearly 90% found once. The sequenced material came from peripheral blood. Source of these receptors: a man in his late teens or twenties with COVID-19, enrolled during active disease.

The chain employs TRBV5-5 and TRBJ1-3; 7 positions match TRBD1. CDR1 SGHKS and CDR2 YYEKEE come from the germline V gene (reference sequence). J lost 8 bases, V lost 2 bases, and 4 bases had no gene match. CDR3 length: 13 amino acids. For the CDR3, the DNA is TGTGCCAGCAGCTTAAACAGGGGAGACACCATATATTTT. The encoded protein is CASSLNRGDTIYF.

This clone came up once. The V and J genes are TRBV5-1 and TRBJ2-1, with a weak D call TRBD2 (6 bases). V lost 4 bases and J 7 bases, leaving 15 bases between the germline ends. The CDR3 loop spans 14 amino acids. Germline V gene data show CDR1 as SGHRS and CDR2 as YFSETQ. The CDR3 coding sequence is TGCGCCAGCAGCGGGAGCAGGGCGGGGAATGAGCAGTTCTTC. This sequence encodes CASSGSRAGNEQFF.

The rearrangement uses TRBV19 and TRBJ1-1; D perhaps matches TRBD1 (5 bases). In germline, CDR1 is LNHDA, CDR2 SQIVND (reference sequence). Trimming cost V 3 bases and J 3 bases, with 11 bases left between them. This CDR3 spans 14 amino acids. CDR3 nucleotide sequence: TGTGCCAGTAGTATTCAGGGTGGGTACACTGAAGCTTTCTTT. The encoded protein is CASSIQGGYTEAFF.